These 31 T cell receptor beta chains came from one sample sequenced in a study of cytomegalovirus exposure and HLA in healthy donors. PCR employed 60 Vbeta and 13 Jbeta primers. The repertoire was sequenced with immunoSEQ multiplex PCR; TCRdb's copy has only in-frame clones and lacks some. In the table there are approximately 98,000 clones, 75% to 85% of which are singletons. Sequences were obtained from PBMCs. The receptors stem from a man aged 18-30 years in good health and CMV-seropositive.

The V call is TRBV27, the J call TRBJ2-7; TRBD1 matches at 7 bases. The CDR3 runs to 15 residues. The V gene's germline CDR1 is MNHEY and CDR2 SMNVEV (reference sequence). The ends lost 6 bases at V and 6 bases at J; junction bases unmatched: 14. In nucleotides, the CDR3 is TGTGCCAGCAGCCCCGACAGGGCCTTTCGCGGCGAGCAGTACTTC. Amino acids: CASSPDRAFRGEQYF.

This chain joins TRBV10-2 and TRBJ1-2; maybe TRBD1 (5 bases). Germline CDR1 reads WSHSY; CDR2 reads SAAADI. This CDR3 contains 14 residues. Trimming stripped 4 bases from V and 1 base from J, with 10 bases between. The CDR3 nucleotides read TGCGCCAGCAGTGCACAGGTGGTTAACTATGGCTACACCTTC. Protein sequence: CASSAQVVNYGYTF.

This clone was counted only a few times. V gene TRBV10-3 combines with J gene TRBJ2-3, with 10 nucleotides matching TRBD1. This CDR3 is built from 16 residues. With V trimmed by 3 bases and J by 2 bases, 5 bases remained unmatched. Germline values: CDR1 ENHRY, CDR2 SYGVKD. The CDR3 DNA reads TGTGCCATCAGTGATAGGGACAGGGGCCCCACAGATACGCAGTATTTT. Its translation is CAISDRDRGPTDTQYF.

This chain joins TRBV27 and TRBJ2-6; D possibly corresponds to TRBD1 (6 bases). Germline V CDR1 and CDR2: MNHEY, SMNVEV (reference sequence). The CDR3 covers 15 residues. The ends were cut back, 10 bases at V and 0 bases at J, with 13 bases in the middle. The CDR3 bases are TGTGCCACGGGACAAACAATCTCTGGGGCCAACGTCCTGACTTTC. It specifies CATGQTISGANVLTF. Combining the CDR3 with reference TRBV27 and TRBJ2-6 gives the whole variable domain EAQVTQNPRYLITVTGKKLTVTCSQNMNHEYMSWYRQDPGLGLRQIYYSMNVEVTDKGDVPEGYKVSRKEKRNFPLILESPSPNQTSLYFCATGQTISGANVLTFGAGSRLTVL.

This clone has only one observation. The chain combines TRBV5-6 with TRBJ2-3; no firm D call. This CDR3 is built from 14 residues. CDR1 and CDR2 (germline): SGHDT, YYEEEE. Trimming cost V 0 bases and J 3 bases, with 8 bases left between them. The CDR3 DNA reads TGTGCCAGCAGCTTGGCGTTGTCGACAGATACGCAGTATTTT. As protein: CASSLALSTDTQYF.

V usage is TRBV15 and J usage is TRBJ2-2, with 8 bases matching TRBD1. The trim removed 2 bases at V and 2 bases at J, leaving 4 bases unmatched. Germline V gene lookup returns CDR1 LNHNV and CDR2 YYDKDF (reference sequence). CDR3 size: 16 residues. The CDR3, as DNA: TGTGCCACCAGCAGACTGGACAGGGCAAACACCGGGGAGCTGTTTTTT. Residues: CATSRLDRANTGELFF.

This CDR3 is CASSPGGRRYNEQFF. The CDR3 nucleotides read TGTGCCAGCTCGCCGGGGGGCAGGCGCTACAATGAGCAGTTCTTC. This chain connects TRBV18 to TRBJ2-1; TRBD2 might be the D (7 bases). V shed 6 bases and J shed 3 bases, with 15 bases lying between them. The germline CDR1 and CDR2 sequences are KGHSH and LQKENI. This CDR3 has 15 amino acids. Full variable domain (outside the CDR3, taken from reference TRBV18 and TRBJ2-1): NAGVMQNPRHLVRRRGQEARLRCSPMKGHSHVYWYRQLPEEGLKFMVYLQKENIIDESGMPKERFSAEFPKEGPSILRIQQVVRGDSAAYFCASSPGGRRYNEQFFGPGTRLTVL.

In its sample, this clone was seen a few times. The CDR3 DNA sequence: TGTGCCAGCAGTCCGGTACCGGGACAGGGTGACAATGAGCAGTTCTTC. Encoded protein: CASSPVPGQGDNEQFF. The chain uses TRBV27 and TRBJ2-1; 9 bases align to TRBD1. This CDR3 has 16 residues. Germline trimming cut 5 bases from V and 5 bases from J; bases unmatched to any gene: 10. The germline CDR1 and CDR2 sequences are MNHEY and SMNVEV (reference sequence).

Only a few counts were recorded for this clone. The J gene is TRBJ2-7, the V gene TRBV7-8; 7 positions agree with TRBD1. The CDR3 is 15 residues long. Germline values: CDR1 SGHVS, CDR2 FQNEAQ. V trimming: 6 bases; J trimming: 6 bases; junction bases outside the gene matches: 14. The CDR3 region is CASSLISGTAGEQYF. In DNA form, the CDR3 reads TGTGCCAGCAGTTTAATCTCCGGGACAGCCGGCGAGCAGTACTTC.

The CDR3 loop reads CASSGTRGVLEETQYF. The CDR3 DNA reads as TGTGCCAGCAGCGGCACGCGCGGGGTTCTGGAAGAGACCCAGTACTTC. The chain recombines TRBV9 with TRBJ2-5; perhaps TRBD2 as D (6 bases). The CDR3 is 16 amino acids. Germline lookup yields CDR1 SGDLS and CDR2 YYNGEE. V gave up 3 bases and J gave up 3 bases, with 18 bases separating them.

The chain uses TRBV7-9 and TRBJ1-1; the D is unclear. Trimming cost V 1 base and J 0 bases, with 6 bases left between them. The CDR3 totals 14 residues. Germline CDR1 and CDR2: SEHNR and FQNEAQ (reference sequence). CDR3 in amino acids: CASSLVAVNTEAFF. The CDR3 bases are TGTGCCAGCAGCTTAGTAGCAGTGAACACTGAAGCTTTCTTT.

This chain connects TRBV28 to TRBJ2-7, with 9 bases fitting TRBD2. The CDR3 length is 15 residues. V was clipped by 3 bases and J by 3 bases; unmatched bases: 6. The germline V gene encodes CDR1 MDHEN and CDR2 SYDVKM. This chain's CDR3 is CASSFWTSANYEQYF. CDR3 in DNA: TGTGCCAGCAGTTTCTGGACTAGCGCTAACTACGAGCAGTACTTC. The entire variable domain, with the rest obtained from reference TRBV28 and TRBJ2-7, is as follows: DVKVTQSSRYLVKRTGEKVFLECVQDMDHENMFWYRQDPGLGLRLIYFSYDVKMKEKGDIPEGYSVSREKKERFSLILESASTNQTSMYLCASSFWTSANYEQYFGPGTRLTVT.

The rearrangement uses TRBV10-1 and TRBJ2-1; 7 nucleotides align to TRBD2. The germline V gene encodes CDR1 WNHNN and CDR2 SYGVQD (reference sequence). The CDR3 contains 12 residues. Trimming took 7 bases from V and 9 from J; bases not matched to a gene: 6. The CDR3 coding sequence is TGCGCCAGCATCGGCGGGGGTAGTGAGCAGTTCTTC. This gives the protein CASIGGGSEQFF.

V and J are TRBV15 and TRBJ2-5, with 11 bases that match TRBD1. Germline V gene lookup returns CDR1 LNHNV and CDR2 YYDKDF (reference sequence). This CDR3 comprises 15 residues. Germline trimming cut 3 bases from V and 5 bases from J; bases unmatched to any gene: 5. CDR3 region: CATSRDRGPGETQYF. The CDR3 bases are TGTGCCACCAGCAGGGACAGGGGGCCGGGTGAGACCCAGTACTTC.

The gene calls are TRBV5-1 and TRBJ2-2, with 7 bases that match TRBD2. J lost 0 bases, V lost 4 bases, and 6 bases had no gene match. There are 16 residues in the CDR3. Germline lookup yields CDR1 SGHRS and CDR2 YFSETQ. The chain's CDR3 is CASSTLAVANTGELFF. Written as DNA, the CDR3 is TGCGCCAGCAGCACTCTAGCGGTCGCGAACACCGGGGAGCTGTTTTTT.

V and J are TRBV6-1 and TRBJ1-2, with 8 bases matching TRBD1. V shed 3 bases, J shed 2 bases, and the junction held 5 bases outside the gene matches. The CDR3 covers 15 residues. The germline CDR1 and CDR2 sequences are MNHNS and SASEGT. The CDR3: CASSDDRGGNYGYTF. Written as DNA, the CDR3 is TGTGCCAGCAGTGACGACAGGGGAGGGAACTATGGCTACACCTTC.

J is TRBJ1-3 and V is TRBV7-6; D is ambiguous. The CDR3 runs to 16 residues. V was clipped by 6 bases and J by 2 bases, with 17 bases between them. Germline assignment: CDR1 SGHVS and CDR2 FNYEAQ. The CDR3 DNA reads as TGTGCCAGCAGTCCAGGACCGACTATCCCTGGAAACACCATATATTTT. It codes for CASSPGPTIPGNTIYF.

This chain uses TRBV6-1 with TRBJ2-5; 7 bases align to TRBD2. The DNA end lines up better with TRBJ2-7; the J call may be wrong. The CDR3 has 15 residues. In germline, CDR1 is MNHNS, CDR2 SASEGT. Written as DNA, the CDR3 is TGTGCCAGCAGTGAAGCGGGACTAAGTGCCCTCGAGCAGTACTTC. Translating gives CASSEAGLSALEQYF.

This sequence joins TRBV7-8 and TRBJ1-6, with a weak D call TRBD1 (6 bases). Trimming cost V 6 bases and J 8 bases, with 14 bases left between them. CDR1 and CDR2 from the germline V gene are SGHVS and FQNEAQ. CDR3 length equals 14 residues. The CDR3: CASRLQGKHSPLHF. The CDR3 nucleotides are TGTGCCAGCAGATTACAGGGTAAGCATTCACCCCTCCACTTT.

This chain joins TRBV28 and TRBJ1-2; D not resolved. The CDR3 loop spans 13 amino acids. Germline lookup yields CDR1 MDHEN and CDR2 SYDVKM. Trimming pared 2 bases from V and 5 bases from J, leaving 9 bases between. Here the CDR3 reads CASSLITAYGYTF. Written as DNA, the CDR3 is TGTGCCAGCAGTTTAATTACAGCTTATGGCTACACCTTC.

The chain carries TRBV14 and TRBJ1-2, with D unclear. The V end lost 0 bases, the J end lost 6 bases, and 8 bases lay between the germline ends. The germline V gene encodes CDR1 SGHDN and CDR2 FVKESK. The CDR3 is 13 residues long. CDR3 coding DNA: TGTGCCAGCAGCCAAGATAGCTCGGATGGCTACACCTTC. Translated, it gives CASSQDSSDGYTF. The full variable domain, rest sourced from reference TRBV14 and TRBJ1-2, is EAGVTQFPSHSVIEKGQTVTLRCDPISGHDNLYWYRRVMGKEIKFLLHFVKESKQDESGMPNNRFLAERTGGTYSTLKVQPAELEDSGVYFCASSQDSSDGYTFGSGTRLTVV.

The chain carries TRBV7-2 and TRBJ1-5, with a possible D match to TRBD1 (6 bases). The length of the CDR3 is 15 residues. V gave up 1 base and J gave up 0 bases, with 7 bases separating them. Germline CDR1 is SGHTA and CDR2 is FQGNSA. CDR3 sequence: CASSLDRVSNQPQHF. The CDR3 DNA is TGTGCCAGCAGCTTAGACAGGGTTAGCAATCAGCCCCAGCATTTT. Based on the CDR3 plus reference TRBV7-2 and TRBJ1-5, the full variable domain is GAGVSQSPSNKVTEKGKDVELRCDPISGHTALYWYRQSLGQGLEFLIYFQGNSAPDKSGLPSDRFSAERTGGSVSTLTIQRTQQEDSAVYLCASSLDRVSNQPQHFGDGTRLSIL.

This clone was seen only once. The chain links TRBV14 to TRBJ1-4; D perhaps matches TRBD1 (5 bases). Germline V CDR1 and CDR2: SGHDN, FVKESK. CDR3 length: 15 residues. Trimming stripped 3 bases from V and 5 bases from J, with 13 bases between. CDR3 in amino acids: CASSHPMGGNEKLFF. The CDR3 nucleotides are TGTGCCAGCAGCCACCCCATGGGGGGGAATGAAAAACTGTTTTTT.

The rearrangement links TRBV6-5 to TRBJ1-6; 9 bases map to TRBD1. V shed 4 bases and J 8 bases; nucleotides not matched to a gene: 6. The CDR3 runs to 15 residues. Germline V lookup: CDR1 MNHEY, CDR2 SVGAGI. The CDR3: CASSSYDRGDSPLHF. Here the CDR3 DNA reads TGTGCCAGCAGTTCCTACGACAGGGGGGATTCACCCCTCCACTTT.

The J gene is TRBJ1-3, the V gene TRBV5-1; D is uncertain. Germline V gene lookup returns CDR1 SGHRS and CDR2 YFSETQ. The CDR3 has 15 amino acids. V dropped 1 base and J dropped 3 bases, with 11 bases sitting between them. DNA for the CDR3: TGCGCCAGCAGCTTGAGGGAGTCGAATGGAAACACCATATATTTT. Its protein is CASSLRESNGNTIYF.

The genes are TRBV6-1 and TRBJ1-1; 9 positions agree with TRBD1. Per germline, CDR1 MNHNS and CDR2 SASEGT. The CDR3 runs to 14 residues. V was clipped by 4 bases and J by 1 base; unmatched bases: 1. The CDR3 loop reads CASSGGQGNTEAFF. The CDR3 DNA is TGTGCCAGCAGTGGGGGACAGGGGAACACTGAAGCTTTCTTT.

The V and J genes are TRBV30 and TRBJ2-3, with TRBD2 identical over 11 bases. With V trimmed by 4 bases and J by 6 bases, 6 bases remained unmatched. The CDR3 length is 14 residues. Per germline, CDR1 GTSNPN and CDR2 SVGIG (reference sequence). Written as DNA, the CDR3 is TGTGCCTGGACTAGCGGGGGGCTTAGTGATACGCAGTATTTT. Amino acid sequence: CAWTSGGLSDTQYF.

This clone was detected a few times. V gene TRBV5-1 combines with J gene TRBJ2-5; TRBD2 matches at 9 bases. Germline loops: CDR1 SGHRS, CDR2 YFSETQ. The CDR3 loop spans 15 amino acids. The V gene end was trimmed by 4 bases and the J gene end by 3 bases; junction bases not matched to a gene: 7. CDR3 loop: CASSVTIAGEETQYF. CDR3 in DNA: TGCGCCAGCAGCGTGACGATAGCGGGGGAAGAGACCCAGTACTTC.

The rearrangement joins TRBV10-2 to TRBJ1-6; no clear D. Trimming shortened V by 4 bases and J by 0 bases, and 7 bases separated the two germline ends. CDR1 WSHSY and CDR2 SAAADI come from the germline V gene. This CDR3 contains 15 residues. The CDR3 bases are TGCGCCAGCAGTGCGGTCAACTCCTATAATTCACCCCTCCACTTT. It encodes CASSAVNSYNSPLHF.

The rearrangement links TRBV7-9 to TRBJ1-2, with D hard to call. The CDR3 contains 14 residues. In germline, CDR1 is SEHNR, CDR2 FQNEAQ (reference sequence). Trimming took off 4 bases at V and 4 bases at J, with 13 bases between the two ends. The CDR3 spells CASSSWADSYGYTF. Here the CDR3 DNA reads TGTGCCAGCAGCTCCTGGGCGGACTCCTATGGCTACACCTTC.

The chain uses TRBV6-5 and TRBJ2-7, with D possibly TRBD1 on 6 matching bases. CDR3 length: 13 amino acids. Germline V gene data show CDR1 as MNHEY and CDR2 as SVGAGI. Deletions cut 6 bases from V and 4 bases from J, with 13 bases between. The CDR3 region is CASRGDTTYEQYF. CDR3 DNA: TGTGCCAGCAGAGGGGACACCACGTACGAGCAGTACTTC.